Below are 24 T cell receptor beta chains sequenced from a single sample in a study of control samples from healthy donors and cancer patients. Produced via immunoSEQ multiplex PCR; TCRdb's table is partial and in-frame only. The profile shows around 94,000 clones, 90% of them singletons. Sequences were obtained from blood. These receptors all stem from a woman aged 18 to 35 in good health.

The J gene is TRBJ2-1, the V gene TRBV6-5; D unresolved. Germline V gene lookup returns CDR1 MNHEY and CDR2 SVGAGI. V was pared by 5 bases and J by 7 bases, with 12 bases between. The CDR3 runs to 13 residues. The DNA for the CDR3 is TGTGCCAGCAGTCTAGGTTTGAGGAATGAGCAGTTCTTC. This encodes CASSLGLRNEQFF.

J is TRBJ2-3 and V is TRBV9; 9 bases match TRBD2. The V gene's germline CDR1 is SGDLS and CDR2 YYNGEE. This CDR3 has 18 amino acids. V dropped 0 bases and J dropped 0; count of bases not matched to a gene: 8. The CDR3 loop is CASSVDIMGLASTDTQYF. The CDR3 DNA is TGTGCCAGCAGCGTAGATATCATGGGACTAGCTAGCACAGATACGCAGTATTTT.

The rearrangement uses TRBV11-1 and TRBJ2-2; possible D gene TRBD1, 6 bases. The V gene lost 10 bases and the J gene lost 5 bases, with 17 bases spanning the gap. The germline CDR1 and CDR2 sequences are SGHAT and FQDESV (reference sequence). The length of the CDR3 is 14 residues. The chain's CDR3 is CATKTGSGTGELFF. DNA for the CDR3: TGTGCCACCAAAACAGGGAGTGGTACCGGGGAGCTGTTTTTT.

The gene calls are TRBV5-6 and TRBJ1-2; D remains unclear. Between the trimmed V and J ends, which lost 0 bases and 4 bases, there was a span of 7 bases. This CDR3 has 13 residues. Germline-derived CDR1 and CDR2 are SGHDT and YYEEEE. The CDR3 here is CASSLDSGYGYTF. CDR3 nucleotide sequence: TGTGCCAGCAGCTTGGACAGCGGCTATGGCTACACCTTC.

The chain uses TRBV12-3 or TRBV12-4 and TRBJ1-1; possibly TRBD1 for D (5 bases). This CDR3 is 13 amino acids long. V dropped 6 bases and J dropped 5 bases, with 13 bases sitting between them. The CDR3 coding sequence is TGTGCCAGCAGCGCCTCCGGGGGAACTGAAGCTTTCTTT. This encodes CASSASGGTEAFF.

The CDR3 DNA follows: TGTGCCAGCAGCCATTTGAAGGGGACCTACGAGCAGTACTTC. This sequence encodes CASSHLKGTYEQYF. The J gene is TRBJ2-7, the V gene TRBV16, with TRBD1 as a possible D gene (5 bases). In germline, CDR1 is KGHSY, CDR2 FQNENV. The CDR3 contains 14 residues. Trimming shortened V by 3 bases and J by 2 bases, and 11 bases separated the two germline ends.

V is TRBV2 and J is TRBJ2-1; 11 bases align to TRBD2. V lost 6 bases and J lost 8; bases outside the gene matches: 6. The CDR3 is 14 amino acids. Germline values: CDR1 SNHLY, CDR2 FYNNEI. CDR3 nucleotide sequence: TGTGCCAGCAGAACTAGCGGGGGTGGGGATGAGCAGTTCTTC. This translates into CASRTSGGGDEQFF.

The CDR3 is CSGRSNTEAFF. The CDR3 bases are TGCAGTGGAAGATCGAACACTGAAGCTTTCTTT. The chain couples TRBV20-1 to TRBJ1-1; no clear D gene. The germline CDR1 and CDR2 sequences are DFQATT and SNEGSKA (reference sequence). Trimming cost V 7 bases and J 1 base, with 7 bases left between them. The CDR3 extends over 11 amino acids.

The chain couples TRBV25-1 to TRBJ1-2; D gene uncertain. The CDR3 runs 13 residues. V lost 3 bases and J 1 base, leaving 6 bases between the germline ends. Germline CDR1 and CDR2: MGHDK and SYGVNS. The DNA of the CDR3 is TGTGCCAGCAGTGATCCCAATAACTATGGCTACACCTTC. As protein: CASSDPNNYGYTF.

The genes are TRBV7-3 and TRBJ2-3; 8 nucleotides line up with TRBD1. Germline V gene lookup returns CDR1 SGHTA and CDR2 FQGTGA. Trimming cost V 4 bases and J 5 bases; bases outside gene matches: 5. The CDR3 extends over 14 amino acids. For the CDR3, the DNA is TGTGCCAGCAGCTCTGGACAGGGAGTAGATACGCAGTATTTT. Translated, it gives CASSSGQGVDTQYF.

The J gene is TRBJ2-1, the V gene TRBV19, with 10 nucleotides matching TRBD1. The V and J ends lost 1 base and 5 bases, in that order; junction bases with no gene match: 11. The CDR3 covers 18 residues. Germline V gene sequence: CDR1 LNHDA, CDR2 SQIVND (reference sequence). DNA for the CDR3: TGTGCCAGTAGTATAGGGCATCACGGGACAGGGGTTCACAATGAGCAGTTCTTC. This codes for CASSIGHHGTGVHNEQFF.

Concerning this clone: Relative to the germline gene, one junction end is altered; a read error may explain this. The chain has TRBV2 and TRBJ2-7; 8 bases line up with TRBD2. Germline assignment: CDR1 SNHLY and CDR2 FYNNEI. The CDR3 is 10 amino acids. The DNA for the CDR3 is TGTGCCAGCAGTGAGACTAGCGTGGACTTC. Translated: CASSETSVDF. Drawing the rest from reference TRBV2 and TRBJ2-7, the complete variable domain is EPEVTQTPSHQVTQMGQEVILRCVPISNHLYFYWYRQILGQKVEFLVSFYNNEISEKSEIFDDQFSVERPDGSNFTLKIRSTKLEDSAMYFCASSETSVDFGPGTRLTVT.

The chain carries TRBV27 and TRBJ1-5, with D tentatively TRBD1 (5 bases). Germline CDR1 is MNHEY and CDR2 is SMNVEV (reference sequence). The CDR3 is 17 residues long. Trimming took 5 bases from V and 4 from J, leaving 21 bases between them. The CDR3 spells CASSPRRGVVRNQPQHF. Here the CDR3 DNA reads TGTGCCAGCAGTCCCCGACGGGGGGTGGTAAGAAATCAGCCCCAGCATTTT.

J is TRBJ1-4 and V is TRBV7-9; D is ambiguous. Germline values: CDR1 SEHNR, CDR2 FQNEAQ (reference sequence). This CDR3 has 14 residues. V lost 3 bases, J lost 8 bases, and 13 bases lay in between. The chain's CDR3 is CASSFLGLAEKLFF. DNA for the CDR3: TGTGCCAGCAGCTTCCTCGGACTGGCGGAAAAACTGTTTTTT.

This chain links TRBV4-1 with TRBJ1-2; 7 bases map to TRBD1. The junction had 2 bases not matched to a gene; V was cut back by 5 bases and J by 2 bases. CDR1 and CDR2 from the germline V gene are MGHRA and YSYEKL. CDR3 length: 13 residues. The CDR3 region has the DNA TGCGCCAGCAGCGAGGGACAGAACTATGGCTACACCTTC. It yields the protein CASSEGQNYGYTF.

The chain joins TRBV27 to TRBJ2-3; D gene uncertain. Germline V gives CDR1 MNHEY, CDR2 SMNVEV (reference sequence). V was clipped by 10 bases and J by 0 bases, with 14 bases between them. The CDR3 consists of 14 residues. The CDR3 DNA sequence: TGTGCCACCAAGATCGGCGGTAGCACAGATACGCAGTATTTT. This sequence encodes CATKIGGSTDTQYF.

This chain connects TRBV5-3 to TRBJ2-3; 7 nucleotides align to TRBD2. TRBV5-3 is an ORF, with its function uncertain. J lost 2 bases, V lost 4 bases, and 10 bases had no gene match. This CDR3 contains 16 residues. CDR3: CARSPQLAKNTDTQYF. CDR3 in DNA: TGTGCCAGAAGCCCTCAACTAGCGAAGAACACAGATACGCAGTATTTT.

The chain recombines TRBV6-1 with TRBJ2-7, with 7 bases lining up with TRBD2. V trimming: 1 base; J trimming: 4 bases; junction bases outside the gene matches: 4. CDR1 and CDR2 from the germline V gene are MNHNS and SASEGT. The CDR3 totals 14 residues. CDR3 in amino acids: CASSEGGGGYEQYF. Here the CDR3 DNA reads TGTGCCAGCAGTGAAGGCGGGGGAGGGTACGAGCAGTACTTC.

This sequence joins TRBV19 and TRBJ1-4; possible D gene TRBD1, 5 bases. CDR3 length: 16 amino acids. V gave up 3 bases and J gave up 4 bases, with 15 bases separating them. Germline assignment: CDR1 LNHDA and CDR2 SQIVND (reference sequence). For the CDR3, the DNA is TGTGCCAGTAGTATGGACACGGAGTTTTTTAATGAAAAACTGTTTTTT. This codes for CASSMDTEFFNEKLFF.

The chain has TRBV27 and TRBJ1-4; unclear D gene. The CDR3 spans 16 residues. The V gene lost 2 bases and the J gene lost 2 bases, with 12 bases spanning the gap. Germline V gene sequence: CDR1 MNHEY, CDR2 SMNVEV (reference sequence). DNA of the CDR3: TGTGCCAGCAGTTTAAGAGGGATAGGGACTAATGAAAAACTGTTTTTT. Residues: CASSLRGIGTNEKLFF. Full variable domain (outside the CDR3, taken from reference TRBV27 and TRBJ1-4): EAQVTQNPRYLITVTGKKLTVTCSQNMNHEYMSWYRQDPGLGLRQIYYSMNVEVTDKGDVPEGYKVSRKEKRNFPLILESPSPNQTSLYFCASSLRGIGTNEKLFFGSGTQLSVL.

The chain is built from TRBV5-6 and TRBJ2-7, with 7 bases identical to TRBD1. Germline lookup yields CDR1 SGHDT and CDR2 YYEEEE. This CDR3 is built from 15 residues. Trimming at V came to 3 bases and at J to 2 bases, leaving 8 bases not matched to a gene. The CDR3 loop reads CASSSAGTVPYEQYF. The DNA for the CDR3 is TGTGCCAGCAGCTCGGCCGGGACAGTTCCCTACGAGCAGTACTTC. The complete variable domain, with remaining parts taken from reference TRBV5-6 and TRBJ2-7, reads DAGVTQSPTHLIKTRGQQVTLRCSPKSGHDTVSWYQQALGQGPQFIFQYYEEEERQRGNFPDRFSGHQFPNYSSELNVNALLLGDSALYLCASSSAGTVPYEQYFGPGTRLTVT.

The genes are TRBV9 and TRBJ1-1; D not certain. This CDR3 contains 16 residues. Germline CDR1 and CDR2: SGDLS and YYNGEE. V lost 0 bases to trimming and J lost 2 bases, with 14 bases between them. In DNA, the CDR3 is TGTGCCAGCAGCGTAGTTAAAGTGGGCTTTAACACTGAAGCTTTCTTT. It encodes CASSVVKVGFNTEAFF.

This chain's CDR3 is CAISYPESRGRGEQYF. The DNA of the CDR3 is TGTGCCATCAGCTACCCCGAGAGCAGGGGGCGCGGCGAGCAGTACTTC. V is TRBV10-3 and J is TRBJ2-7; 8 positions match TRBD1. Trimming removed 6 bases from V and 6 bases from J; junction bases left unmatched: 16. The CDR3 has 16 residues. Germline lookup yields CDR1 ENHRY and CDR2 SYGVKD.

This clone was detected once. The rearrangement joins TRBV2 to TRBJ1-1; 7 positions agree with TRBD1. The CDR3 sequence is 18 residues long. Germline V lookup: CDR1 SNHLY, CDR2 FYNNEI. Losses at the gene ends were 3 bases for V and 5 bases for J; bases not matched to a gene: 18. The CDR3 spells CASSDPLERGQKNTEAFF. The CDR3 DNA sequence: TGTGCCAGCAGTGACCCCCTCGAAAGGGGGCAGAAGAATACTGAAGCTTTCTTT.